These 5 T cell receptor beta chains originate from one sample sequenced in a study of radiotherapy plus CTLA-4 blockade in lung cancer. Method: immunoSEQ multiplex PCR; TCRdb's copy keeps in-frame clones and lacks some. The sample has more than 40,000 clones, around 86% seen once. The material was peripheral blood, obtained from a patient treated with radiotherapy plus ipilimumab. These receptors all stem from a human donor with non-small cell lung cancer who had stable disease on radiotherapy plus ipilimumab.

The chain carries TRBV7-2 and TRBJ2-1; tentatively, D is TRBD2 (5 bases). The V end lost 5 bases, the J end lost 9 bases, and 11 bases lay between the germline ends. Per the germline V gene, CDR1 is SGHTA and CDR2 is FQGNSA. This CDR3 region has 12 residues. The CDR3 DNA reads TGTGCCAGCAGCCAACAAGGACTTGAGCAGTTCTTC. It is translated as CASSQQGLEQFF.

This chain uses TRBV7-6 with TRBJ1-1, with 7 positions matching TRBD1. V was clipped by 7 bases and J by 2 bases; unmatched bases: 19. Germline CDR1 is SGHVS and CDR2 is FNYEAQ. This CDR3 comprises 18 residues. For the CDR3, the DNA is TGTGCCAGCACTATTTCACGCGACAGGGAAGTCGTTAACACTGAAGCTTTCTTT. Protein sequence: CASTISRDREVVNTEAFF.

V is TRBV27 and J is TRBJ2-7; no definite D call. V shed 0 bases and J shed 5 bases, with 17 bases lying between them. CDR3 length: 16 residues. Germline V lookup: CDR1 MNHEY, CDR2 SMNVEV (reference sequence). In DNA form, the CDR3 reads TGTGCCAGCAGTTTATCGAAAGCCAGGCCCATCCACGAGCAGTACTTC. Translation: CASSLSKARPIHEQYF.

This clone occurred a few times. The CDR3 protein is CASSGTATNYGYTF. CDR3 in DNA: TGTGCCAGCAGTGGGACAGCGACTAACTATGGCTACACCTTC. This sequence joins TRBV2 and TRBJ1-2; TRBD1 is a possible D gene (6 bases). Trimming left V 4 bases short and J 0 bases short, with 9 bases between. The CDR3 contains 14 residues. CDR1 SNHLY and CDR2 FYNNEI come from the germline V gene. The entire variable domain, with the rest obtained from reference TRBV2 and TRBJ1-2, is as follows: EPEVTQTPSHQVTQMGQEVILRCVPISNHLYFYWYRQILGQKVEFLVSFYNNEISEKSEIFDDQFSVERPDGSNFTLKIRSTKLEDSAMYFCASSGTATNYGYTFGSGTRLTVV.

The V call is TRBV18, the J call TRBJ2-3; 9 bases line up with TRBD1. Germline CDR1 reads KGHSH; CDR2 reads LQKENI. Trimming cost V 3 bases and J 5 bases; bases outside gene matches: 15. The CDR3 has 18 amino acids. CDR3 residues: CASSPRAQGAGGGDTQYF. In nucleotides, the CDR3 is TGTGCCAGCTCACCTCGCGCACAGGGGGCTGGGGGAGGAGATACGCAGTATTTT.